Sequencing of this TCR beta chain was carried out in a study of blood T cells in healthy people across ages. The overall study: About one barcoded beta molecule per two T cells was the capture yield of template switching. Overall study findings and caveats: It was not known whether donors were CMV positive (a possible confounder of expanded clonotype changes). Fewer expanded clones and more diversity marked long-lived versus aged donors.

Primers used in a second PCR of about 6 to 12 cycles were a sample-barcoded 5' primer and a J-beta primer mix. Each cDNA molecule carried a tag from a template-switch adaptor that contained 12 random nucleotides. TCRdb reprocessed the 5' RACE reads via MiXCR and lists one record per CDR3 protein. Among approximately 600,000 distinct CDR3 sequences listed, roughly 58% were seen once. The sample holds a few counts of this clonotype. What it recognizes is unknown. This CDR3 contains 12 residues. Germline V gene lookup returns CDR1 ENHRY and CDR2 SYGVKD. The J segment lost 9 bases and the V segment lost 11 bases, leaving 10 bases of the junction unmatched.

The chain couples TRBV10-3 to TRBJ2-1; 7 bases match TRBD1. This receptor was identified in a man aged 55 to 70 in good health. Sequenced material: blood. The CDR3 here is CAPRDSSTEQFF. In nucleotides, the CDR3 is TGTGCCCCCCGGGACAGTTCTACTGAGCAGTTCTTC.